The next 25 T cell receptor beta chains were all read from a single sample in a study of T cell responses to AZD1222 COVID-19 vaccine. Using immunoSEQ multiplex PCR, the repertoire was profiled, and TCRdb retains in-frame clones only, with some absent. The sample contains 83,000 or so clones, roughly 90% of which appear only once. The source material was peripheral blood, sampled on day 0 of MenACWY control vaccination. The receptors stem from an adult in good health.

The chain links TRBV28 to TRBJ1-5, with a tentative D call TRBD1 (6 bases). This CDR3 spans 13 amino acids. V lost 3 bases to trimming and J lost 6 bases, with 9 bases between them. From germline, CDR1 is MDHEN and CDR2 SYDVKM. The CDR3 coding sequence is TGTGCCAGCAGTTTCGAGGGGGGTCAGCCCCAGCATTTT. Residues: CASSFEGGQPQHF.

The CDR3, as DNA: TGCGCCAGCAGCCTAGGACAGGGAGCTTATGCTGAAGCTTTCTTT. Translating it yields CASSLGQGAYAEAFF. This sequence joins TRBV4-3 and TRBJ1-1; TRBD1 matches at 8 bases. Germline values: CDR1 LGHNA, CDR2 YSLEER. The CDR3 length is 15 residues. V shed 4 bases and J 6 bases; nucleotides not matched to a gene: 10.

This chain links TRBV15 with TRBJ1-6, with 8 bases lining up with TRBD1. Germline values: CDR1 LNHNV, CDR2 YYDKDF (reference sequence). The V segment lost 5 bases and the J segment 0 bases; nucleotides outside the gene matches: 15. The CDR3 has 20 residues. DNA for the CDR3: TGTGCCACCAGCTCCCGTCTTGGACAGGGAGCGGGCTCCTATAATTCACCCCTCCACTTT. Translating gives CATSSRLGQGAGSYNSPLHF.

The chain uses TRBV5-4 and TRBJ2-2; 10 nucleotides line up with TRBD2. Trimming took 3 bases from V and 4 from J; bases not matched to a gene: 3. This CDR3 region has 15 residues. Per germline, CDR1 SGHNT and CDR2 YYREEE (reference sequence). The CDR3 spells CASSSAGGVTGELFF. The CDR3 region has the DNA TGTGCCAGCAGCTCAGCGGGAGGGGTCACCGGGGAGCTGTTTTTT. The full variable domain, completed using reference TRBV5-4 and TRBJ2-2, is ETGVTQSPTHLIKTRGQQVTLRCSSQSGHNTVSWYQQALGQGPQFIFQYYREEENGRGNFPPRFSGLQFPNYSSELNVNALELDDSALYLCASSSAGGVTGELFFGEGSRLTVL.

This clone was counted only a few times. This same CDR3 is encoded by further DNA sequences in the sample. The CDR3: CASSLGGQGIAGNTIYF. The DNA for the CDR3 is TGTGCCAGCAGCTTAGGGGGACAGGGCATTGCTGGAAACACCATATATTTT. This chain uses TRBV7-2 with TRBJ1-3; TRBD1 agrees at 9 bases. Germline CDR1 SGHTA, CDR2 FQGNSA. CDR3 length equals 17 residues. V trimming: 1 base; J trimming: 2 bases; junction bases outside the gene matches: 6.

The CDR3 reads CASSEMGDWRTDTQYF. CDR3 in DNA: TGTGCCAGCAGTGAAATGGGAGACTGGCGCACAGATACGCAGTATTTT. The rearrangement joins TRBV2 to TRBJ2-3; D perhaps matches TRBD2 (5 bases). The CDR3 sequence is 16 residues long. V gave up 2 bases and J gave up 1 base, with 13 bases separating them. Germline-derived CDR1 and CDR2 are SNHLY and FYNNEI.

The chain is built from TRBV30 and TRBJ1-3, with D possibly TRBD1 on 6 matching bases. V was shortened by 0 bases and J by 2 bases, with 14 bases between the two germline ends. CDR1 is GTSNPN and CDR2 is SVGIG in the germline V gene (reference sequence). CDR3 length equals 16 residues. CDR3 sequence reads: CAWSVLGGAAGNTIYF. The CDR3, as DNA: TGTGCCTGGAGTGTACTAGGGGGGGCTGCTGGAAACACCATATATTTT.

A few counts support this clone. The rearrangement joins TRBV2 to TRBJ2-2; D possibly corresponds to TRBD1 (6 bases). Deletions cut 10 bases from V and 5 bases from J, with 14 bases between. This CDR3 has 13 amino acids. Germline loops: CDR1 SNHLY, CDR2 FYNNEI. As DNA, the CDR3 is TGTGCCACCGAGGGACAACGGACCGGGGAGCTGTTTTTT. It is translated as CATEGQRTGELFF.

This clone has at least ten counts. This chain connects TRBV27 to TRBJ1-2; the match to TRBD1 covers 10 bases. CDR3 length: 15 amino acids. Germline assignment: CDR1 MNHEY and CDR2 SMNVEV (reference sequence). The trim removed 4 bases at V and 6 bases at J, leaving 8 bases unmatched. In nucleotides, the CDR3 is TGTGCCAGCAGTTACGACAGGGGGCGCGGGGATGGCTACACCTTC. It is translated as CASSYDRGRGDGYTF.

This chain connects TRBV12-3 or TRBV12-4 to TRBJ2-1; D call uncertain. V lost 1 base and J 4 bases, leaving 5 bases between the germline ends. This CDR3 has 13 residues. The CDR3 region is CASSLGTYNEQFF. In DNA form, the CDR3 reads TGTGCCAGCAGTTTAGGCACTTACAATGAGCAGTTCTTC.

The chain couples TRBV4-1 to TRBJ2-7; 9 positions match TRBD1. Germline V gene data show CDR1 as MGHRA and CDR2 as YSYEKL. With V trimmed by 4 bases and J by 3 bases, 10 bases remained unmatched. The length of the CDR3 is 16 residues. CDR3 sequence reads: CASSLRTTGGNYEQYF. The CDR3 nucleotides read TGCGCCAGCAGCCTACGAACCACAGGGGGCAACTACGAGCAGTACTTC.

This clone was recorded a few times. This rearrangement joins TRBV12-5 to TRBJ1-1; possibly TRBD1 for D (6 bases). CDR1 and CDR2 from the germline V gene are LGHNT and FRNRAP. Trimming removed 3 bases from V and 3 bases from J, with 11 bases in between. The CDR3 covers 14 residues. CDR3 DNA: TGTGCTAGTGGTTTTGGGGGCTGGGACACTGAAGCTTTCTTT. This translates into CASGFGGWDTEAFF. Combining the CDR3 with reference TRBV12-5 and TRBJ1-1 gives the whole variable domain DARVTQTPRHKVTEMGQEVTMRCQPILGHNTVFWYRQTMMQGLELLAYFRNRAPLDDSGMPKDRFSAEMPDATLATLKIQPSEPRDSAVYFCASGFGGWDTEAFFGQGTRLTVV.

V usage is TRBV5-4 and J usage is TRBJ2-2; D remains unclear. Germline V lookup: CDR1 SGHNT, CDR2 YYREEE (reference sequence). With 5 bases removed from V and 3 bases from J, the gap between germline ends came to 8 bases. CDR3 length: 13 residues. The CDR3 bases are TGTGCCAGCAGACCCTATCACACCGGGGAGCTGTTTTTT. It codes for CASRPYHTGELFF.

The genes are TRBV6-5 and TRBJ1-1, with TRBD1 matching over 9 bases. V lost 6 bases and J lost 3; bases outside the gene matches: 5. The CDR3 covers 14 residues. Germline V CDR1 and CDR2: MNHEY, SVGAGI. This CDR3 reads CASRWDRVDTEAFF. DNA for the CDR3: TGTGCCAGCAGGTGGGACAGGGTGGACACTGAAGCTTTCTTT.

The rearrangement uses TRBV5-1 and TRBJ2-1; D assignment may be TRBD1 or TRBD2 (5 bases each). The V and J ends lost 6 bases and 6 bases respectively, with 19 bases between them. CDR1 is SGHRS and CDR2 is YFSETQ in the germline V gene. The CDR3 extends over 15 amino acids. In DNA form, the CDR3 reads TGCGCCAGCACCAAACAAGGGGCCCTAGCCAATGAGCAGTTCTTC. Translation gives CASTKQGALANEQFF.

The DNA for the CDR3 is TGTGCCAGTAGTATTAGCGGGATATTCGCAGATACGCAGTATTTT. Protein product: CASSISGIFADTQYF. The genes are TRBV19 and TRBJ2-3, with TRBD2 matching over 8 bases. V was pared by 3 bases and J by 4 bases, with 6 bases of the junction left unmatched. Germline loops: CDR1 LNHDA, CDR2 SQIVND (reference sequence). CDR3 length: 15 amino acids.

The chain links TRBV5-4 to TRBJ2-1, with TRBD2 matching 7 bases. CDR1 SGHNT and CDR2 YYREEE come from the germline V gene (reference sequence). V gave up 7 bases and J gave up 0 bases; unmatched junction bases: 7. CDR3 length equals 15 residues. Written as DNA, the CDR3 is TGTGCCAGCGGAGTAGCGGGTAGCTCCTACAATGAGCAGTTCTTC. Translated, it gives CASGVAGSSYNEQFF.

The CDR3 DNA sequence: TGTGCCAGCAGCCAAGGGACATCGAACACTGAAGCTTTCTTT. Translated, it gives CASSQGTSNTEAFF. This sequence joins TRBV3-1 (or the pseudogene TRBV3-2) and TRBJ1-1, with D maybe TRBD1 (5 bases). The CDR3 totals 14 residues. Germline lookup yields CDR1 LGHDT and CDR2 YNNKEL (reference sequence). The germline V and J ends were trimmed by 1 base and 1 base, with 7 bases remaining between them.

The chain is built from TRBV4-3 and TRBJ2-1, with 10 bases identical to TRBD2. Germline CDR1 reads LGHNA; CDR2 reads YSLEER. Germline trimming cut 2 bases from V and 0 bases from J; bases unmatched to any gene: 13. The CDR3 consists of 20 residues. The CDR3 DNA reads TGCGCCAGCAGCCAATCTACGGTGGTGGCTAGCGGGAGCTCCTACAATGAGCAGTTCTTC. Protein product: CASSQSTVVASGSSYNEQFF.

The V gene is TRBV29-1, the J gene TRBJ1-1, with no clear D. This CDR3 has 12 residues. V gave up 4 bases and J gave up 2 bases, with 8 bases separating them. CDR1 and CDR2 (germline): SQVTM, ANQGSEA. CDR3 protein: CSVAGFNTEAFF. In DNA, the CDR3 is TGCAGCGTTGCGGGGTTCAACACTGAAGCTTTCTTT.

This clone was detected only once. The V gene is TRBV11-2, the J gene TRBJ1-3; the D gene is possibly TRBD1 (5 bases). Germline V gene lookup returns CDR1 SGHAT and CDR2 FQNNGV. V lost 5 bases and J lost 5, with 16 bases in between. The CDR3 consists of 15 residues. The CDR3 sequence is CASSHSDSPRNTIYF. CDR3 bases: TGTGCCAGCAGCCATAGCGACAGCCCGAGAAACACCATATATTTT.

In this sample, this clone turned up once. The rearrangement joins TRBV19 to TRBJ1-2, with no clear D. CDR3 length: 12 residues. The germline gives CDR1 LNHDA, CDR2 SQIVND (reference sequence). Trimming removed 7 bases at V and 4 bases at J, with 10 bases between. The CDR3 nucleotides read TGTGCCAGTACCCCCGGGCCCTATGGCTACACCTTC. Translation: CASTPGPYGYTF.

This chain connects TRBV6-2 or TRBV6-3 to TRBJ1-2, with D unresolved. V was shortened by 6 bases and J by 4 bases, with 15 bases between the two germline ends. The CDR3 runs 14 residues. CDR1 MNHEY and CDR2 SVGEGT come from the germline V gene. The CDR3, as DNA: TGTGCCAGCAGCCCCGACCGTTCTTTCTATGGCTACACCTTC. It yields the protein CASSPDRSFYGYTF.

The V gene is TRBV19, the J gene TRBJ2-3; D perhaps matches TRBD1 (5 bases). V was cut by 5 bases and J by 3 bases, with 15 bases left in between. The CDR3 extends over 15 amino acids. The germline gives CDR1 LNHDA, CDR2 SQIVND (reference sequence). This CDR3 reads CASSPGHGVTDTQYF. Written as DNA, the CDR3 is TGTGCCAGTAGTCCTGGACACGGAGTAACAGATACGCAGTATTTT.

V gene TRBV7-2 combines with J gene TRBJ1-4; D is unclear. Trimming took off 0 bases at V and 0 bases at J, with 11 bases between the two ends. Per the germline V gene, CDR1 is SGHTA and CDR2 is FQGNSA. The CDR3 has 17 amino acids. For the CDR3, the DNA is TGTGCCAGCAGCTTAGCGTCTGGAGTTGCAACTAATGAAAAACTGTTTTTT. Encoded protein: CASSLASGVATNEKLFF.